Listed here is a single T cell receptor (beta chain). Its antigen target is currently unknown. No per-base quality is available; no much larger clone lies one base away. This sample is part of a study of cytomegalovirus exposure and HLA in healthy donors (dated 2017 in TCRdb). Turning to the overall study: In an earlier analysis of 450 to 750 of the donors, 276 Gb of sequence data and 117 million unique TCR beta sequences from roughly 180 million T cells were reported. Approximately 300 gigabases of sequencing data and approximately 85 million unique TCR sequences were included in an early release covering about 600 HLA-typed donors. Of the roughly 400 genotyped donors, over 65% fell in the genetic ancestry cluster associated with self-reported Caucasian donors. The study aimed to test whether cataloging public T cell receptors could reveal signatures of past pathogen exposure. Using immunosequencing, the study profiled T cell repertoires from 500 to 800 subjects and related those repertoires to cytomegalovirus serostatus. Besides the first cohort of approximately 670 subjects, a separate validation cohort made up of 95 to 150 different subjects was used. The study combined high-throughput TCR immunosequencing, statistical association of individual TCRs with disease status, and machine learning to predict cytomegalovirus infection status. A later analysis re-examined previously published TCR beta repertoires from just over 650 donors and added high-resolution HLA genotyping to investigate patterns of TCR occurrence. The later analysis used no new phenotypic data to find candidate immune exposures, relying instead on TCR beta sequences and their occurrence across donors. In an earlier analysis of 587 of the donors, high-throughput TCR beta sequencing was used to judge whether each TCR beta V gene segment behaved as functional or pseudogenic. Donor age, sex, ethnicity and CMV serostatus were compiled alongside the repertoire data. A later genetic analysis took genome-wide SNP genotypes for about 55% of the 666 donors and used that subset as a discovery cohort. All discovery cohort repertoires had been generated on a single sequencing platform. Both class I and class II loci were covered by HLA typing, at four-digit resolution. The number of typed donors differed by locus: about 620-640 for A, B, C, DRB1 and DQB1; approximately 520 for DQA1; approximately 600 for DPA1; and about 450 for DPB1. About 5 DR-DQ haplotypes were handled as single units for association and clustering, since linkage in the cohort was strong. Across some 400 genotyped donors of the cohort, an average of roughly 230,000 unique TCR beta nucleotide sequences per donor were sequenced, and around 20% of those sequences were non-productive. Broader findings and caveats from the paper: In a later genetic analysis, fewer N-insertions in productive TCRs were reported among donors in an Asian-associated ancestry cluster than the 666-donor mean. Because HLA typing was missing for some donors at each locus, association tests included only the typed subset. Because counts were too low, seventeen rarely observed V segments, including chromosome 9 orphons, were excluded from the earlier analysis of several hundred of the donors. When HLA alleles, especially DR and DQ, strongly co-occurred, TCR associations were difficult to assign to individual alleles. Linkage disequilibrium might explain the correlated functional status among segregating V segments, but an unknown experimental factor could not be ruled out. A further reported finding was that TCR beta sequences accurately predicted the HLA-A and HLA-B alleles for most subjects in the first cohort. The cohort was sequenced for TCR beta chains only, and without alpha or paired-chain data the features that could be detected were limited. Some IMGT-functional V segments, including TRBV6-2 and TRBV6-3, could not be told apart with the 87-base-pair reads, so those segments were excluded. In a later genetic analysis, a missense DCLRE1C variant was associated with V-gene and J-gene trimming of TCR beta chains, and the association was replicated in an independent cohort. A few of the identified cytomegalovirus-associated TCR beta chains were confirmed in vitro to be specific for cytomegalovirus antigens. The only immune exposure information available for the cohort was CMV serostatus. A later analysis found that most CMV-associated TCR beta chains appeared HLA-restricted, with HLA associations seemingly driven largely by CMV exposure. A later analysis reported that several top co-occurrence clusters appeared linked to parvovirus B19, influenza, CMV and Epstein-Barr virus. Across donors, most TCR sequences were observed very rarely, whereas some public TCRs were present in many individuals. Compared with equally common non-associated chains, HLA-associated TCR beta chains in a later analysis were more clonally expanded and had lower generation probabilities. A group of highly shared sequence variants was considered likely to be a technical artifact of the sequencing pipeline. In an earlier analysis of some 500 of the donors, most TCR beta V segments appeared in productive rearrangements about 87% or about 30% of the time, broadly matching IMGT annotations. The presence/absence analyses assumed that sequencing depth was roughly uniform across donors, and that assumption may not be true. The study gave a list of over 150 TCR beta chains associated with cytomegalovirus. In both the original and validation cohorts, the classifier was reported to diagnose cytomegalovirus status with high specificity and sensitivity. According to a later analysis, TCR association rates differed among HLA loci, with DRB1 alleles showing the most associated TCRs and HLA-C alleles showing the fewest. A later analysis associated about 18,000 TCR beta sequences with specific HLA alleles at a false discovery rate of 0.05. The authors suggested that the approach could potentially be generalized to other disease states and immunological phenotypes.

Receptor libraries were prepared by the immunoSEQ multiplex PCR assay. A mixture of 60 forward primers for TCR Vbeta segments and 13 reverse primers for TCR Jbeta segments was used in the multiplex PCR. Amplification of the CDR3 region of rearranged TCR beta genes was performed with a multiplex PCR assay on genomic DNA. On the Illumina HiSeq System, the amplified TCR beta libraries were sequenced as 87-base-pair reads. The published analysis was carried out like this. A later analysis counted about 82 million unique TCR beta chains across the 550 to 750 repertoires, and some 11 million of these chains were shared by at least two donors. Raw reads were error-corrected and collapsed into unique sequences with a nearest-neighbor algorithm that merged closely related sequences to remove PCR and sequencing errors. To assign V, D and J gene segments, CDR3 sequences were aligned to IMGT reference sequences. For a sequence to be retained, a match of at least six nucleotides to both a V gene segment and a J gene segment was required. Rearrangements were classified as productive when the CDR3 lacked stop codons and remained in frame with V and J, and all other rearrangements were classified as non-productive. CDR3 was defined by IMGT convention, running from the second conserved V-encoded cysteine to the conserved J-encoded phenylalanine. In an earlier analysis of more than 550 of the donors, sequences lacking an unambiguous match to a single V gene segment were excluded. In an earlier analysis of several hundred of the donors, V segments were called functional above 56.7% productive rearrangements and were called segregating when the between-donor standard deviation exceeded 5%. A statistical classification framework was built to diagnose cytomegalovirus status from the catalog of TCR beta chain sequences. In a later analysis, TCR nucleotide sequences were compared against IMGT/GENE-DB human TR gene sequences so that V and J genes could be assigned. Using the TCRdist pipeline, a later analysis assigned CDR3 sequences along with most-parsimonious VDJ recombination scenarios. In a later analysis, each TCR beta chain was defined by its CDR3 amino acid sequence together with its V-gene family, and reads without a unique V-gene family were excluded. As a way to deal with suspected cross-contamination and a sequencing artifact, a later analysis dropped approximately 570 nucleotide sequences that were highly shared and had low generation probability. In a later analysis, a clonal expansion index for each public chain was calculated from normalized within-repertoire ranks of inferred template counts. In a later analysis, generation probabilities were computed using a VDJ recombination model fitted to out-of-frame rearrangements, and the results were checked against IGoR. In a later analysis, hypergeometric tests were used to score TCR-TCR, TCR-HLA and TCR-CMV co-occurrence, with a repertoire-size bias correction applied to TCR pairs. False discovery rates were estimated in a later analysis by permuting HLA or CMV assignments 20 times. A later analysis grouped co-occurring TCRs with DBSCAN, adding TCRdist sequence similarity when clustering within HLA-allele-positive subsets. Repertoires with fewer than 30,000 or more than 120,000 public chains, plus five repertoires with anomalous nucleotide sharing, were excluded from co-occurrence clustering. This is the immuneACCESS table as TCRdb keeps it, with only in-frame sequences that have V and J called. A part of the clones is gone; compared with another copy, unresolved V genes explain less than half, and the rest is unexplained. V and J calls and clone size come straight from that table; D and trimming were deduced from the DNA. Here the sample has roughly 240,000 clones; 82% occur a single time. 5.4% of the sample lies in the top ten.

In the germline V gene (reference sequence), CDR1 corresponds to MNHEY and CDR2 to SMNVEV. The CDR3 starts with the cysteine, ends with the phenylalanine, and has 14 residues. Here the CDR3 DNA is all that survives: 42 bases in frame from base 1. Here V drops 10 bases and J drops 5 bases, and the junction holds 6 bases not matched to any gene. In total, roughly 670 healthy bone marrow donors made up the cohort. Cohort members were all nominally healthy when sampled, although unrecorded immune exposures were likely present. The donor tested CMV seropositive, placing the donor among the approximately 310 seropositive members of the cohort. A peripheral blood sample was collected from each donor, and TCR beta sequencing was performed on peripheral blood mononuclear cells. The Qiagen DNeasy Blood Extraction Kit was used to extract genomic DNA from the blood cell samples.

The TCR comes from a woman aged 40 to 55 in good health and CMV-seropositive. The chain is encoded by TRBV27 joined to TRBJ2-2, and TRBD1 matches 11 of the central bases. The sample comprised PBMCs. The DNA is TGTGCCACCTCGGACAGGGGGCTTACCGGGGAGCTGTTTTTT. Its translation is CATSDRGLTGELFF.